Presented here are 29 T cell receptor beta chains from one specimen sequenced in a study of blood T cell repertoires in COVID-19. The data were produced by immunoSEQ multiplex PCR, yet TCRdb's version contains in-frame clones alone and is incomplete. Among around 170,000 clones, roughly 90% were seen once, and the ten largest hold 5.5% to 8.5%. The sample was PBMCs or T cells enriched from blood (not recorded which). The receptor source for this set is a woman aged 45-60 years who had recovered from COVID-19.

The chain couples TRBV28 to TRBJ2-1, with D possibly matching TRBD1 (6 bases). Germline lookup yields CDR1 MDHEN and CDR2 SYDVKM. The V end was cut by 10 bases, the J end by 1 base, with 14 bases between. The length of the CDR3 is 14 residues. CDR3 sequence (DNA): TGTGCCACCGGACAGATCAAATCCTACAATGAGCAGTTCTTC. It codes for CATGQIKSYNEQFF. Full variable domain (missing parts from reference TRBV28 and TRBJ2-1): DVKVTQSSRYLVKRTGEKVFLECVQDMDHENMFWYRQDPGLGLRLIYFSYDVKMKEKGDIPEGYSVSREKKERFSLILESASTNQTSMYLCATGQIKSYNEQFFGPGTRLTVL.

The rearrangement joins TRBV3-1 (or the pseudogene TRBV3-2) to TRBJ1-5; no clear D gene. Germline lookup yields CDR1 LGHDT and CDR2 YNNKEL (reference sequence). The ends were cut back, 0 bases at V and 3 bases at J, with 9 bases in the middle. This CDR3 contains 15 residues. The CDR3: CASSQDTGTNQPQHF. As DNA, the CDR3 is TGTGCCAGCAGCCAAGACACGGGTACCAATCAGCCCCAGCATTTT.

The V and J genes are TRBV5-1 and TRBJ1-1; D is perhaps TRBD1 (5 bases). CDR3 length: 15 residues. V was clipped by 0 bases and J by 1 base, with 10 bases between them. The germline V gene encodes CDR1 SGHRS and CDR2 YFSETQ. CDR3: CASSLGDLPNTEAFF. CDR3 sequence (DNA): TGCGCCAGCAGCTTGGGGGACTTGCCGAACACTGAAGCTTTCTTT.

The J gene is TRBJ1-2, the V gene TRBV7-2; 8 positions match TRBD1. CDR1 and CDR2 from the germline V gene are SGHTA and FQGNSA. Losses at the gene ends were 5 bases for V and 3 bases for J; bases not matched to a gene: 8. CDR3 length equals 15 residues. The CDR3 nucleotides read TGTGCCAGCAGCAACTCCGGGACAGGCCACTATGGCTACACCTTC. Residues: CASSNSGTGHYGYTF.

The chain couples TRBV24-1 to TRBJ1-5, with 9 bases aligning to TRBD1. This CDR3 spans 15 amino acids. Trimming removed 4 bases from V and 5 bases from J; junction bases left unmatched: 5. Germline V gene sequence: CDR1 KGHDR, CDR2 SFDVKD. The CDR3 reads CATSDRGQGYQPQHF. CDR3 sequence (DNA): TGTGCCACCAGTGACCGCGGACAGGGGTATCAGCCCCAGCATTTT.

J is TRBJ2-5 and V is TRBV12-5; maybe TRBD1 (5 bases). This CDR3 has 13 amino acids. Germline V gives CDR1 LGHNT, CDR2 FRNRAP. Trimming took 0 bases from V and 6 from J, leaving 8 bases between them. The CDR3 is CASGLVGEKTQYF. CDR3 bases: TGTGCTAGTGGTTTGGTAGGGGAAAAGACCCAGTACTTC.

This clone was seen only once. The chain carries TRBV5-1 and TRBJ2-2, with 11 bases that match TRBD2. Germline CDR1 SGHRS, CDR2 YFSETQ. With V trimmed by 4 bases and J by 4 bases, 6 bases remained unmatched. This CDR3 is 16 amino acids long. The chain's CDR3 is CASSAGLAGSTGELFF. CDR3 DNA: TGCGCCAGCAGCGCTGGACTAGCGGGTTCCACCGGGGAGCTGTTTTTT.

The chain uses TRBV7-2 and TRBJ2-1, with 7 nucleotides matching TRBD2. The CDR3 loop spans 15 amino acids. V gave up 1 base and J gave up 6 bases; unmatched junction bases: 6. CDR1 and CDR2 (germline): SGHTA, FQGNSA. The CDR3 DNA reads as TGTGCCAGCAGCTTAGACCAGCGGGGACGCAATGAGCAGTTCTTC. Protein: CASSLDQRGRNEQFF.

In this sample, this clone turned up once. The V call is TRBV4-2, the J call TRBJ2-1; 12 nucleotides match TRBD2. This CDR3 has 16 amino acids. The germline CDR1 and CDR2 sequences are LGHNA and YNFKEQ. V dropped 1 base and J dropped 4; count of bases not matched to a gene: 2. The CDR3 DNA reads TGTGCCAGCAGCCAAGGGACTAGCGGGACGTACAATGAGCAGTTCTTC. The encoded protein is CASSQGTSGTYNEQFF.

A word on this clone: An end of the junction does not agree with germline; a read error may underlie this. V usage is TRBV7-7 and J usage is TRBJ2-3, with D possibly being TRBD2 (6 bases). This CDR3 contains 14 residues. The germline gives CDR1 SSHAT, CDR2 FNYEAQ (reference sequence). This CDR3 reads CASSPWGGTDTQYF. The DNA of the CDR3 is TGTGCTAGCAGCCCGTGGGGGGGCACAGATACGCAGTATTTT.

The genes are TRBV5-6 and TRBJ2-6; 8 nucleotides align to TRBD1. The J segment lost 0 bases and the V segment lost 2 bases, leaving 4 bases of the junction unmatched. CDR3 length: 17 amino acids. In germline, CDR1 is SGHDT, CDR2 YYEEEE. CDR3 sequence reads: CASSLRQGTSGANVLTF. The CDR3 DNA is TGTGCCAGCAGCTTACGACAGGGGACCTCTGGGGCCAACGTCCTGACTTTC.

This rearrangement joins TRBV11-2 to TRBJ2-5; D perhaps matches TRBD2 (5 bases). CDR1 and CDR2 (germline): SGHAT, FQNNGV. V lost 4 bases and J lost 10, with 13 bases in between. This CDR3 comprises 12 residues. The CDR3 loop is CASSSTGLLQYF. The DNA of the CDR3 is TGTGCCAGCAGCTCCACTGGACTCCTCCAGTACTTC.

The gene calls are TRBV7-2 and TRBJ2-1; D remains ambiguous. The germline V gene encodes CDR1 SGHTA and CDR2 FQGNSA. Trimming pared 2 bases from V and 7 bases from J, leaving 12 bases between. The CDR3 sequence is 14 residues long. CDR3 region: CASSLSRVGNEQFF. The CDR3 coding sequence is TGTGCCAGCAGCTTATCACGGGTTGGGAATGAGCAGTTCTTC.

The CDR3: CASSWTGNYGYTF. The CDR3 DNA is TGTGCCAGCAGTTGGACAGGGAACTATGGCTACACCTTC. The chain has TRBV27 and TRBJ1-2; 8 nucleotides agree with TRBD1. Looked up from germline, CDR1 is MNHEY and CDR2 is SMNVEV (reference sequence). The CDR3 spans 13 residues. V trimming: 4 bases; J trimming: 2 bases; junction bases outside the gene matches: 0.

This rearrangement joins TRBV28 to TRBJ2-2; 8 nucleotides match TRBD1. Losses at the gene ends were 3 bases for V and 4 bases for J; bases not matched to a gene: 10. Looked up from germline, CDR1 is MDHEN and CDR2 is SYDVKM. There are 17 residues in the CDR3. CDR3 loop: CASSFYQGAGSTGELFF. The DNA for the CDR3 is TGTGCCAGCAGTTTCTATCAGGGGGCAGGTTCCACCGGGGAGCTGTTTTTT.

This clone showed up just a few times. The chain employs TRBV27 and TRBJ2-1; D perhaps matches TRBD2 (6 bases). CDR1 is MNHEY, CDR2 SMNVEV, per germline (reference sequence). The ends were cut back, 5 bases at V and 8 bases at J, with 22 bases in the middle. CDR3 length: 16 residues. The CDR3 DNA reads as TGTGCCAGCAGTCCTCCGGGACTCCTGACTATGGATGAGCAGTTCTTC. It codes for CASSPPGLLTMDEQFF.

The genes are TRBV28 and TRBJ1-5, with D possibly matching TRBD1 (6 bases). Germline assignment: CDR1 MDHEN and CDR2 SYDVKM. The V end lost 10 bases, the J end lost 3 bases, and 13 bases lay between the germline ends. This CDR3 spans 13 amino acids. CDR3 nucleotides: TGTGCCACTCTCAGGGGACCCAATCAGCCCCAGCATTTT. Protein product: CATLRGPNQPQHF.

The chain links TRBV7-9 to TRBJ1-6, with 8 bases fitting TRBD1. Trimming at V came to 4 bases and at J to 9 bases, leaving 8 bases not matched to a gene. There are 15 residues in the CDR3. The germline V gene encodes CDR1 SEHNR and CDR2 FQNEAQ (reference sequence). The CDR3 here is CASSSNTGGGSPLHF. The CDR3 coding sequence is TGTGCCAGCAGCTCTAATACAGGGGGTGGTTCACCCCTCCACTTT.

V is TRBV6-2 or TRBV6-3 and J is TRBJ2-2; TRBD1 aligns across 11 bases. Germline-derived CDR1 and CDR2 are MNHEY and SVGEGT. This CDR3 has 19 amino acids. The ends lost 2 bases at V and 3 bases at J; junction bases unmatched: 11. The CDR3 sequence is CASSYRDRGKEWDTGELFF. The CDR3 nucleotides read TGTGCCAGCAGTTACCGGGACAGGGGGAAAGAATGGGACACCGGGGAGCTGTTTTTT.

This chain uses TRBV5-4 with TRBJ1-6; TRBD1 matches 9 bases. The CDR3 has 15 residues. V trimming: 4 bases; J trimming: 14 bases; junction bases outside the gene matches: 13. CDR1 and CDR2 from the germline V gene are SGHNT and YYREEE (reference sequence). CDR3: CASSPPGTGLSALHF. In DNA form, the CDR3 reads TGTGCCAGCAGCCCGCCGGGGACAGGGCTGTCGGCCCTCCACTTT.

V is TRBV5-4 and J is TRBJ1-6; tentative D call: TRBD1 (5 bases). The V end lost 0 bases, the J end lost 6 bases, and 10 bases lay between the germline ends. The CDR3 length is 15 residues. The germline CDR1 and CDR2 sequences are SGHNT and YYREEE (reference sequence). This CDR3 is CASSLGGGSNSPLHF. CDR3 nucleotides: TGTGCCAGCAGCTTGGGCGGGGGAAGTAATTCACCCCTCCACTTT.

The chain joins TRBV9 to TRBJ1-2, with TRBD1 identical over 12 bases. Germline V gene sequence: CDR1 SGDLS, CDR2 YYNGEE. Unmatched junction bases numbered 4, after V lost 4 bases and J lost 6 bases. This CDR3 comprises 14 residues. The CDR3 DNA follows: TGTGCCAGCAGCACAGGGACAGGGGGCAATGGCTACACCTTC. This encodes CASSTGTGGNGYTF.

The chain links TRBV12-3 or TRBV12-4 to TRBJ1-2; possibly TRBD1 for D (5 bases). V lost 7 bases and J lost 0, with 9 bases in between. The CDR3 sequence is 13 residues long. This CDR3 is CASTTEANYGYTF. In nucleotides, the CDR3 is TGTGCCAGCACGACAGAAGCTAACTATGGCTACACCTTC.

V and J are TRBV29-1 and TRBJ2-1; the D gene is possibly TRBD2 (5 bases). This CDR3 has 11 residues. The germline V gene has CDR1 SQVTM and CDR2 ANQGSEA. The V gene lost 4 bases and the J gene lost 10 bases, with 11 bases spanning the gap. CDR3 bases: TGCAGCGTTGTAGATCCGGGAGAGCAGTTCTTC. Residues: CSVVDPGEQFF.

The CDR3 is CATSGTASGRTDTQYF. The CDR3 DNA is TGTGCCACCAGTGGAACGGCTAGCGGTCGCACAGATACGCAGTATTTT. This rearrangement joins TRBV24-1 to TRBJ2-3, with 7 bases fitting TRBD2. Per germline, CDR1 KGHDR and CDR2 SFDVKD. CDR3 size: 16 residues. The trim removed 5 bases at V and 1 base at J, leaving 8 bases unmatched.

This clone was counted once. The V gene is TRBV11-2, the J gene TRBJ2-3; a weak D match, TRBD2 (7 bases). Looked up from germline, CDR1 is SGHAT and CDR2 is FQNNGV. CDR3 length: 16 amino acids. The ends were cut back, 5 bases at V and 7 bases at J, with 22 bases in the middle. Here the CDR3 reads CASSPQYEGGGYTQYF. CDR3 coding DNA: TGTGCCAGCAGCCCACAATATGAGGGGGGGGGATATACGCAGTATTTT.

CDR3 sequence reads: CASRRAGGKIDEQFF. CDR3 nucleotide sequence: TGTGCCAGCAGACGAGCGGGAGGGAAAATTGATGAGCAGTTCTTC. This rearrangement joins TRBV6-5 to TRBJ2-1; 10 nucleotides line up with TRBD2. Germline V CDR1 and CDR2: MNHEY, SVGAGI. The CDR3 runs 15 residues. The trim removed 6 bases at V and 8 bases at J, leaving 10 bases unmatched.

The chain employs TRBV27 and TRBJ2-4; 7 bases map to TRBD2. Looked up from germline, CDR1 is MNHEY and CDR2 is SMNVEV (reference sequence). Trimming took 8 bases from V and 1 from J; bases not matched to a gene: 11. This CDR3 has 16 amino acids. The CDR3 sequence is CASGPPGGNAKNIQYF. The CDR3 DNA follows: TGTGCCAGCGGACCCCCGGGGGGTAACGCCAAAAACATTCAGTACTTC.

The chain uses TRBV24-1 and TRBJ2-7; D call uncertain. The CDR3 is 13 residues long. Looked up from germline, CDR1 is KGHDR and CDR2 is SFDVKD. Trimming left V 2 bases short and J 3 bases short, with 7 bases between. The CDR3, as DNA: TGTGCCACCAGTGATTCGTCTAACTACGAGCAGTACTTC. Translation: CATSDSSNYEQYF.